Below, 29 T cell receptor beta chains from the same sample are listed, as sequenced in a study of molecular identifiers for immune sequencing clone quantification. Each CDR3 protein is one row after TCRdb ran MiXCR on the PCR reads. The table includes fewer than 100,000 distinct CDR3 sequences, under 25% detected once. The sequenced sample was naive CD8+ T cells from blood, with Jurkat cell RNA spiked in. Subset indicated: FACS-sorted CD8+CD4-CCR7+CD45RA+ naive T cells. The receptor source for this set is a human donor in good health. Some libraries in this study had Jurkat cell RNA spiked in.

This clonotype was counted at least ten times. V is TRBV25-1 and J is TRBJ2-7; D unresolved. CDR3 size: 11 residues. Trimming left V 7 bases short and J 3 bases short, with 7 bases between. Germline V lookup: CDR1 MGHDK, CDR2 SYGVNS. The CDR3 nucleotides are TGTGCCAGCACCTTTGGCTACGAGCAGTACTTC. This codes for CASTFGYEQYF.

This clonotype was counted only a few times. The rearrangement joins TRBV27 to TRBJ2-5, with a weak D call TRBD2 (5 bases). The CDR3 totals 16 residues. The germline V gene has CDR1 MNHEY and CDR2 SMNVEV (reference sequence). The V end lost 3 bases, the J end lost 0 bases, and 14 bases lay between the germline ends. The CDR3 nucleotides are TGTGCCAGCAGTTTTTTTGGACTTTCAGACCAAGAGACCCAGTACTTC. This encodes CASSFFGLSDQETQYF.

There are many counts of this clonotype. This rearrangement joins TRBV4-1 to TRBJ1-5; D remains unclear. Trimming cost V 1 base and J 7 bases, with 11 bases left between them. This CDR3 spans 14 amino acids. Germline V gene lookup returns CDR1 MGHRA and CDR2 YSYEKL. The CDR3 spells CASSQGVGGQPQHF. Here the CDR3 DNA reads TGCGCCAGCAGCCAAGGAGTCGGCGGGCAGCCCCAGCATTTT.

This clonotype occurred many times. V usage is TRBV28 and J usage is TRBJ2-3; TRBD2 agrees at 8 bases. The V gene's germline CDR1 is MDHEN and CDR2 SYDVKM. The V segment lost 7 bases and the J segment 1 base; nucleotides outside the gene matches: 7. This CDR3 has 15 residues. The CDR3 DNA reads TGTGCCAGCACCATGACGCGGGAGGGCACAGATACGCAGTATTTT. This translates into CASTMTREGTDTQYF.

This clonotype was counted only a few times. The chain uses TRBV7-2 and TRBJ2-5; no reliable D call. V was trimmed by 1 base and J by 2 bases, leaving 8 bases between them. CDR3 length: 14 amino acids. From germline, CDR1 is SGHTA and CDR2 FQGNSA. The CDR3 is CASSLGGGQETQYF. DNA of the CDR3: TGTGCCAGCAGCTTAGGGGGTGGACAAGAGACCCAGTACTTC.

This clonotype was observed at least ten times. V gene TRBV12-3 or TRBV12-4 combines with J gene TRBJ2-5; maybe TRBD1 (6 bases). V shed 4 bases and J shed 0 bases, with 12 bases lying between them. This CDR3 is built from 15 residues. Here the CDR3 DNA reads TGTGCCAGCAGTTCAGGGGATCTGTACCAAGAGACCCAGTACTTC. Its protein is CASSSGDLYQETQYF.

In the case of this clonotype: This could be a read error, since a much larger clone is one nucleotide away. The chain uses TRBV6-1 and TRBJ1-1, with D uncertain. This CDR3 spans 13 amino acids. CDR1 MNHNS and CDR2 SASEGT come from the germline V gene. The CDR3, as DNA: TGTGCCGGCAGTGACGGTCAATACACTGAAGCTTTCTTT. Its protein is CAGSDGQYTEAFF.

Concerning this clonotype itself: Being one base from a much bigger clone, this may be a read error. The chain couples TRBV7-6 to TRBJ2-7, with a tentative D call TRBD1 (5 bases). The CDR3 is 15 amino acids. In germline, CDR1 is SGHVS, CDR2 FNYEAQ. Trimming removed 5 bases at V and 3 bases at J, with 17 bases between. The CDR3 sequence is CASSPGVDSLYEQYF. DNA of the CDR3: TGTGCCAGCAGCCCCGGTGTAGACAGCCTCTACGAGCAGTACTTC.

About this clonotype: This may be a read error: a much more frequent sequence differs by one nucleotide. This chain links TRBV6-2 or TRBV6-3 with TRBJ1-1, with unresolved D. CDR1 and CDR2 from the germline V gene are MNHEY and SVGEGT. The CDR3 runs 13 residues. This chain's CDR3 is CASSYPGNTEASF. In DNA form, the CDR3 reads TGTGCCAGCAGTTACCCGGGGAACACTGAAGCTTCCTTT.

This clonotype has a count of ten or more. The chain combines TRBV28 with TRBJ2-1; TRBD1 matches at 7 bases. Germline V gene data show CDR1 as MDHEN and CDR2 as SYDVKM. CDR3 length equals 15 residues. V trimming: 7 bases; J trimming: 3 bases; junction bases outside the gene matches: 9. In DNA form, the CDR3 reads TGTGCCAGCAATTCCGGGACAGTGATCTACAATGAGCAGTTCTTC. Amino acids: CASNSGTVIYNEQFF.

This clonotype was recorded a few times. The V gene is TRBV30, the J gene TRBJ2-7, with 8 bases matching TRBD2. The CDR3 length is 13 residues. J lost 2 bases, V lost 4 bases, and 4 bases had no gene match. Germline CDR1 is GTSNPN and CDR2 is SVGIG (reference sequence). The CDR3 DNA sequence: TGTGCCTGGAACGGGGGGGCGGCCTACGAGCAGTACTTC. Its translation: CAWNGGAAYEQYF. The full variable domain, with the rest looked up from reference TRBV30 and TRBJ2-7, is SQTIHQWPATLVQPVGSPLSLECTVEGTSNPNLYWYRQAAGRGLQLLFYSVGIGQISSEVPQNLSASRPQDRQFILSSKKLLLSDSGFYLCAWNGGAAYEQYFGPGTRLTVT.

With respect to this clonotype: Given a much more abundant clone one base away, this may be a read error. This sequence joins TRBV20-1 and TRBJ2-5, with 13 bases aligning to TRBD2. Germline V gene data show CDR1 as DFQATT and CDR2 as SNEGSKA (reference sequence). CDR3 size: 17 residues. J was trimmed by 5 bases and V by 6 bases; bases with no gene match: 15. Written as DNA, the CDR3 is TGCAGTGCCAAACTACTGGGACTAGCGGGATCTGGGGAGACCCAGTACTTC. Its protein is CSAKLLGLAGSGETQYF.

J is TRBJ1-3 and V is TRBV12-3 or TRBV12-4; the match to TRBD1 covers 7 bases. V was pared by 2 bases and J by 2 bases, with 6 bases of the junction left unmatched. The CDR3 runs 16 residues. The CDR3, as DNA: TGTGCCAGCAGTTTACCCCGACAGGGTACTGGAAACACCATATATTTT. It is translated as CASSLPRQGTGNTIYF.

This clonotype turned up a few times. The chain's CDR3 is CASSSRPFTDTQYF. The CDR3 coding sequence is TGTGCCAGCAGTTCCCGTCCATTTACAGATACGCAGTATTTT. The chain employs TRBV27 and TRBJ2-3; no definite D call. The CDR3 has 14 residues. V shed 4 bases and J shed 3 bases, with 11 bases lying between them. Germline CDR1 reads MNHEY; CDR2 reads SMNVEV (reference sequence).

At least ten counts were recorded for this clonotype. This chain joins TRBV10-2 and TRBJ1-4; D might be TRBD1 (5 bases). In germline, CDR1 is WSHSY, CDR2 SAAADI. The CDR3 is 14 residues long. Trimming shortened V by 5 bases and J by 1 base, and 8 bases separated the two germline ends. The CDR3 sequence: CASSYTGTNEKLFF. The CDR3 DNA follows: TGCGCCAGCAGTTATACAGGAACTAATGAAAAACTGTTTTTT.

As regards this clonotype: With a much larger clone just one base away, this may be a read error. CDR3 in DNA: TGTGCCAGCAGCCATCAACAGGGGGCACGGAACATTCAGTACTTC. Amino acids: CASSHQQGARNIQYF. This chain connects TRBV12-3 or TRBV12-4 to TRBJ2-4; 9 nucleotides align to TRBD1. The length of the CDR3 is 15 residues. With 6 bases clipped from V and 7 bases from J, the junction kept 10 bases outside the gene matches.

Comments on this clonotype: Since no conserved phenylalanine or tryptophan closes the CDR3, a read error is the likely cause. This chain uses TRBV6-2 or TRBV6-3 with TRBJ2-7; maybe TRBD2 (6 bases). Germline-derived CDR1 and CDR2 are MNHEY and SVGEGT. The length of the CDR3 is 16 residues. V was clipped by 4 bases and J by 5 bases, with 21 bases between them. Here the CDR3 DNA reads TGTGCCAGCAGTTCAATTCCGGGACCGGGGGACCACGAGCAGTACCTC. Its protein is CASSSIPGPGDHEQYL.

In this sample, this clonotype turned up many times. The chain employs TRBV9 and TRBJ2-5; 8 positions agree with TRBD1. The germline V gene encodes CDR1 SGDLS and CDR2 YYNGEE. V lost 4 bases and J lost 5; bases outside the gene matches: 10. This CDR3 has 15 residues. For the CDR3, the DNA is TGTGCCAGCAGCCCATGGGACAGGTATGGGGAGACCCAGTACTTC. Protein sequence: CASSPWDRYGETQYF.

The chain couples TRBV9 to TRBJ1-1; TRBD1 might be the D (5 bases). Per the germline V gene, CDR1 is SGDLS and CDR2 is YYNGEE. CDR3 size: 13 residues. V was cut by 2 bases and J by 4 bases, with 9 bases left in between. The CDR3 reads CASSVGRATEAFF. The CDR3 DNA follows: TGTGCCAGCAGCGTTGGCAGGGCCACTGAAGCTTTCTTT.

The sample holds a few counts of this clonotype. Since a much larger clone is just one base distant, this may be a read error. This CDR3 is missing its conserved last phenylalanine or tryptophan, likely due to a read error. The chain has TRBV7-2 and TRBJ2-3; weak D call: TRBD2 (5 bases). The ends were cut back, 6 bases at V and 6 bases at J, with 16 bases in the middle. The CDR3 spans 14 residues. CDR1 SGHTA and CDR2 FQGNSA come from the germline V gene. The CDR3 spells CASRPLRSGDTQYS. CDR3 nucleotides: TGTGCCAGCAGGCCACTCCGTTCGGGGGATACGCAGTATTCT.

This chain links TRBV27 with TRBJ1-4; TRBD1 aligns across 9 bases. Trimming at V came to 5 bases and at J to 7 bases, leaving 11 bases not matched to a gene. This CDR3 is 16 amino acids long. Per germline, CDR1 MNHEY and CDR2 SMNVEV (reference sequence). The CDR3 DNA reads TGTGCCAGCAGTACAGGGGGCGGGGGATCGTTTGAAAAACTGTTTTTT. It specifies CASSTGGGGSFEKLFF.

This clonotype was recorded at least ten times. This chain uses TRBV7-9 with TRBJ2-3; the match to TRBD2 covers 11 bases. CDR3 length equals 14 residues. V gave up 11 bases and J gave up 5 bases; unmatched junction bases: 9. Per the germline V gene, CDR1 is SEHNR and CDR2 is FQNEAQ (reference sequence). CDR3 sequence: CAAGLAGGKDTQYF. CDR3 sequence (DNA): TGTGCCGCGGGGCTAGCGGGGGGAAAAGATACGCAGTATTTT.

Points on this clonotype: This sequence may be a read error, since a much larger clone differs from it by one base. This chain uses TRBV12-3 or TRBV12-4 with TRBJ1-1, with a tentative D call TRBD1 (6 bases). The CDR3 sequence is 13 residues long. The CDR3 DNA reads as TGTACCAGCACCCACAGGGTGGGCACTGAAGCTTTCTTT. Its translation: CTSTHRVGTEAFF.

Ten or more counts support this clonotype. The chain couples TRBV11-2 to TRBJ2-3; the match to TRBD1 covers 11 bases. Trimming cost V 1 base and J 5 bases; bases outside gene matches: 5. The CDR3 has 16 amino acids. CDR1 and CDR2 from the germline V gene are SGHAT and FQNNGV. DNA of the CDR3: TGTGCCAGCAGCTTAGGAGGACAGGGGGCCGAAGATACGCAGTATTTT. Translation gives CASSLGGQGAEDTQYF.

This clonotype has only a few counts. The gene calls are TRBV5-1 and TRBJ2-7; 8 bases are a match to TRBD2. The V and J ends lost 6 bases and 4 bases, in that order; junction bases with no gene match: 12. The CDR3 loop spans 15 amino acids. CDR1 and CDR2 from the germline V gene are SGHRS and YFSETQ. In nucleotides, the CDR3 is TGCGCCAGCAAGACCGGGACTAGAGGCTCTTACGAGCAGTACTTC. Translated, it gives CASKTGTRGSYEQYF.

A note on this clonotype: The missing conserved phenylalanine or tryptophan at the end of this CDR3 makes a read error likely. The chain has TRBV11-2 and TRBJ2-3; a weak D match, TRBD1 (6 bases). The CDR3 spans 15 residues. Germline lookup yields CDR1 SGHAT and CDR2 FQNNGV. CDR3: CASSPMTGETGTQYL. CDR3 nucleotides: TGTGCCAGCAGCCCAATGACAGGCGAGACAGGTACGCAGTATCTT.

This clonotype was observed many times. The chain carries TRBV11-2 and TRBJ1-1, with D possibly matching TRBD1 (6 bases). The CDR3 length is 13 residues. V shed 5 bases and J shed 1 base, with 8 bases lying between them. Germline V gene lookup returns CDR1 SGHAT and CDR2 FQNNGV. The CDR3 nucleotides are TGTGCCAGCAGCAGGGGACAGAACACTGAAGCTTTCTTT. Amino acid sequence: CASSRGQNTEAFF.

Notes on this clonotype: The junction does not match germline at one end; this may be a read error. V and J are TRBV6-5 and TRBJ1-2; 9 bases fit TRBD1. Germline V lookup: CDR1 MNHEY, CDR2 SVGAGI. This CDR3 comprises 16 residues. CDR3 in DNA: TGTGCCGGCAGTTACTATTTTACAGGGGGCGAAGATGACTACACCTTC. Translated: CAGSYYFTGGEDDYTF.

The V call is TRBV6-2 or TRBV6-3, the J call TRBJ1-5; a weak D match, TRBD1 (6 bases). The CDR3 length is 15 residues. Germline V gives CDR1 MNHEY, CDR2 SVGEGT. Trimming cost V 2 bases and J 3 bases, with 11 bases left between them. CDR3: CASSYGPGANQPQHF. The CDR3 bases are TGTGCCAGCAGTTACGGGCCGGGGGCCAATCAGCCCCAGCATTTT.